A selection of T cell receptor beta chains follows, all from one sample in a study of blood T cell repertoires in COVID-19. Data came from immunoSEQ multiplex PCR; TCRdb stores just in-frame clones and leaves some out. The sample holds 30,000 to 40,000 clones, about 87% seen once. Material: peripheral blood. These TCRs come from a man in his sixties with active COVID-19. The CDR3 runs from the conserved cysteine through the conserved F or W. Each record gives: V gene, CDR3 length, CDR3 protein.

>TRBV7-2|16
CASSPQGAGVYNEQFF
>TRBV10-1|13
CASSQGSNYEQYF
>TRBV4-2|16
CASSQFMKPNTGELFF
>TRBV2|16
CASSDPTGNLPGELFF
>TRBV5-1|15
CASSLLPGVEETQYF
>TRBV7-6|21
CASSRSESPGTGVGSYNEQFF
>TRBV18|13
CASSPTRNTEAFF
>TRBV5-6|16
CASSFRRGEPYNEQFF
>TRBV19|14
CASSPRAPAYEQYF
>TRBV5-4|14
CASWAQGVQETQYF
>TRBV11-2|15
CASSHLDRVGVEAFF
>TRBV7-2|18
CASSLERLAGVIGETQYF
>TRBV7-9|17
CASSPRYETSGTDTQYF
>TRBV3-1/TRBV3-2|17
CASSQGSLQGFNEKLFF
>TRBV12-5|13
CASPGQGFYEQYF
>TRBV12-3/TRBV12-4|12
CASKSGLNEQFF
>TRBV10-1|15
CASSPNTGTGDEQFF
>TRBV5-1|16
CASSPYRAPDQETQYF
>TRBV11-2|14
CASSPPGGAYGYTF
>TRBV5-8|15
CASSLRGFGGNTIYF
>TRBV21-1|16
CASSKRTGRACGELFF
>TRBV3-1/TRBV3-2|15
CASSKGLAGTYEQYF
>TRBV5-1|13
CASSLGYGYEQYF
>TRBV18|16
CASSPTEVYPHQPQHF
>TRBV11-2|16
CASSLREARATDTQYF
>TRBV6-4|15
CASSATGDPYNEQFF
>TRBV27|12
CAISSGYNEQFF
>TRBV4-1|13
CASSQPGSSEAFF
>TRBV5-4|15
CASSKGQTRYNEQFF
>TRBV6-5|14
CASTWQDSNQPQHF
>TRBV3-1/TRBV3-2|16
CASSLQTSGGRNEQFF